These T cell receptor beta chains were read from a single sample in a study of cytomegalovirus exposure and HLA in healthy donors. The protocol was immunoSEQ multiplex PCR, while the TCRdb copy is restricted to in-frame clones and leaves out a portion. The repertoire holds 210,000 or so clones, with about 80% as singletons. Sequences were obtained from PBMCs. These receptors originate from a woman in her thirties or forties in good health and CMV-seronegative. Both conserved end residues are part of each CDR3.

V,CDR3
TRBV10-2,CASRSGTGISYEQYF
TRBV2,CASSKTGTGVAYEQYF
TRBV5-4,CASSPGQNYGYTF
TRBV18,CASSQRTGEQYF
TRBV7-2,CASSLYQIVAFF
TRBV27,CASTPQRGPSIYEQYF
TRBV7-9,CASSLGTVSYNEQFF
TRBV9,CASSSQGTNTEAFF
TRBV5-1,CASSLEAGKDGYTF
TRBV6-6,CASSYSGQGGNQPQHF
TRBV19,CASRQGPQEPSYNSPLHF
TRBV9,CASSVSGTPTDTQYF
TRBV27,CASTDAVGGRSGYTF
TRBV18,CASSPGVRGLTEAFF
TRBV7-2,CASSFGLAGAYEQYF